Below, 20 T cell receptor beta chains from the same sample are listed, as sequenced in a study of shared clonotypes between healthy human individuals. Libraries were prepared by immunoSEQ multiplex PCR; TCRdb keeps only in-frame clonotypes and omits some of them. The sample holds about 560,000 clones, roughly 79% seen once. Material: PBMCs. Receptors were obtained from a woman aged 35 to 49 in good health. Some clones in this sample may be carry-over from other donors' samples.

This rearrangement joins TRBV4-3 to TRBJ2-7; D is uncertain. Trimming pared 1 base from V and 0 bases from J, leaving 19 bases between. Germline loops: CDR1 LGHNA, CDR2 YSLEER. This CDR3 contains 18 residues. The DNA of the CDR3 is TGCGCCAGCAGCCAAGCAATGGAGTTGGGCCGGAGCTCCTACGAGCAGTACTTC. This encodes CASSQAMELGRSSYEQYF.

This rearrangement joins TRBV5-4 to TRBJ2-5; D remains ambiguous. Trimming took off 1 base at V and 0 bases at J, with 7 bases between the two ends. The CDR3 runs to 14 residues. Per germline, CDR1 SGHNT and CDR2 YYREEE (reference sequence). The CDR3, as DNA: TGTGCCAGCAGCTTGTCAGCTCACCAAGAGACCCAGTACTTC. Protein sequence: CASSLSAHQETQYF.

The chain has TRBV6-1 and TRBJ1-5; tentatively, D is TRBD1 (6 bases). CDR3 size: 14 residues. The V end was cut by 4 bases, the J end by 1 base, with 8 bases between. Germline V gives CDR1 MNHNS, CDR2 SASEGT. The CDR3 DNA follows: TGTGCCAGCAGTGGACAGGTGAGCAATCAGCCCCAGCATTTT. As protein: CASSGQVSNQPQHF.

The rearrangement links TRBV25-1 to TRBJ2-3; weak D call: TRBD1 (5 bases). V was clipped by 4 bases and J by 1 base, with 9 bases between them. Germline V CDR1 and CDR2: MGHDK, SYGVNS. The CDR3 sequence is 14 residues long. The CDR3 region has the DNA TGTGCCAGCAGTGCCAGGGTGGGCACAGATACGCAGTATTTT. This translates into CASSARVGTDTQYF.

The chain employs TRBV6-5 and TRBJ1-2; no firm D call. V was clipped by 4 bases and J by 4 bases, with 7 bases between them. The germline CDR1 and CDR2 sequences are MNHEY and SVGAGI. The CDR3 totals 12 residues. CDR3 region: CASSSRVYGYTF. The CDR3 DNA reads TGTGCCAGCAGTTCCCGGGTCTATGGCTACACCTTC.

V and J are TRBV28 and TRBJ2-3; 7 bases align to TRBD2. The CDR3 totals 18 residues. Losses at the gene ends were 4 bases for V and 0 bases for J; bases not matched to a gene: 13. The germline V gene encodes CDR1 MDHEN and CDR2 SYDVKM. The CDR3 loop reads CASSYPLQASGSTDTQYF. The CDR3 nucleotides are TGTGCCAGCAGTTACCCCCTACAAGCTAGCGGTAGCACAGATACGCAGTATTTT.

The chain joins TRBV6-1 to TRBJ2-7, with 8 bases matching TRBD1. CDR3 size: 13 residues. J was trimmed by 7 bases and V by 2 bases; bases with no gene match: 4. Germline lookup yields CDR1 MNHNS and CDR2 SASEGT. The CDR3 DNA follows: TGTGCCAGCAGTGAACAGGGGGCTTGGGAGCAGTACTTC. This codes for CASSEQGAWEQYF.

This chain joins TRBV6-5 and TRBJ1-1; D gene unclear. The germline CDR1 and CDR2 sequences are MNHEY and SVGAGI. The CDR3 runs 13 residues. V shed 0 bases and J shed 3 bases, with 5 bases lying between them. CDR3: CASSYSGYTEAFF. CDR3 bases: TGTGCCAGCAGTTACTCGGGTTACACTGAAGCTTTCTTT.

This clone was seen only a few times. The chain combines TRBV19 with TRBJ2-7; D is undetermined. V was cut by 7 bases and J by 1 base, with 8 bases left in between. CDR3 length equals 12 residues. CDR1 is LNHDA, CDR2 SQIVND, per germline (reference sequence). CDR3 sequence (DNA): TGTGCCAGTAATGACGGTTCCTACGAGCAGTACTTC. It codes for CASNDGSYEQYF.

The J gene is TRBJ2-7, the V gene TRBV28; TRBD2 agrees at 13 bases. Germline V gene sequence: CDR1 MDHEN, CDR2 SYDVKM. The CDR3 sequence is 14 residues long. The ends lost 8 bases at V and 2 bases at J; junction bases unmatched: 3. The CDR3 DNA is TGTGCCAGCGGGACTAGCGGGACCCCCTACGAGCAGTACTTC. It encodes CASGTSGTPYEQYF.

Points on this clone: Since a much larger clone is just one base distant, this may be a read error. The CDR3 DNA sequence: TGCGCCAGCAGCCGGACTAGCGGGAGCCACGAGCAGTACTTC. This translates into CASSRTSGSHEQYF. The V and J genes are TRBV5-1 and TRBJ2-7, with 13 bases fitting TRBD2. This CDR3 region has 14 residues. From germline, CDR1 is SGHRS and CDR2 YFSETQ. V gave up 4 bases and J gave up 5 bases; unmatched junction bases: 3. The variable domain in full, with the rest retrieved from reference TRBV5-1 and TRBJ2-7, is KAGVTQTPRYLIKTRGQQVTLSCSPISGHRSVSWYQQTPGQGLQFLFEYFSETQRNKGNFPGRFSGRQFSNSRSEMNVSTLELGDSALYLCASSRTSGSHEQYFGPGTRLTVT.

This clone was recorded a few times. This sequence joins TRBV10-3 and TRBJ2-3; no firm D call. V gave up 0 bases and J gave up 4 bases, with 8 bases separating them. The CDR3 runs 14 residues. Germline lookup yields CDR1 ENHRY and CDR2 SYGVKD. The CDR3 loop is CAISESEAADTQYF. CDR3 nucleotide sequence: TGTGCCATCAGTGAGTCCGAGGCCGCAGATACGCAGTATTTT.

The chain couples TRBV19 to TRBJ1-1, with D perhaps matching TRBD1 (5 bases). The CDR3 covers 13 residues. V was trimmed by 5 bases and J by 9 bases, leaving 16 bases between them. CDR1 is LNHDA and CDR2 is SQIVND in the germline V gene (reference sequence). This CDR3 is CASSPQTETKAFF. As DNA, the CDR3 is TGTGCCAGTAGTCCCCAGACAGAGACAAAAGCTTTCTTT.

The chain uses TRBV7-3 and TRBJ2-2; D ambiguous. Trimming cost V 3 bases and J 4 bases, with 15 bases left between them. Per germline, CDR1 SGHTA and CDR2 FQGTGA. The CDR3 loop spans 16 amino acids. The chain's CDR3 is CASSFDGGSITGELFF. Here the CDR3 DNA reads TGTGCCAGCAGCTTCGATGGCGGATCTATCACCGGGGAGCTGTTTTTT. The variable domain in full, with the rest retrieved from reference TRBV7-3 and TRBJ2-2, is GAGVSQTPSNKVTEKGKYVELRCDPISGHTALYWYRQSLGQGPEFLIYFQGTGAADDSGLPNDRFFAVRPEGSVSTLKIQRTERGDSAVYLCASSFDGGSITGELFFGEGSRLTVL.

The chain has TRBV5-1 and TRBJ2-7; 9 bases are a match to TRBD1. CDR1 SGHRS and CDR2 YFSETQ come from the germline V gene. This CDR3 has 16 amino acids. V shed 4 bases, J shed 0 bases, and the junction held 8 bases outside the gene matches. The CDR3, as DNA: TGCGCCAGCAGCCCCGGGACAGGGAGGATCTCCTACGAGCAGTACTTC. Translation gives CASSPGTGRISYEQYF.

This chain uses TRBV7-2 with TRBJ2-7; perhaps TRBD2 as D (7 bases). CDR1 SGHTA and CDR2 FQGNSA come from the germline V gene. Trimming took 1 base from V and 3 from J, leaving 16 bases between them. This CDR3 comprises 16 residues. For the CDR3, the DNA is TGTGCCAGCAGCTTAGTCGGGGGGCAAGCTGTCTACGAGCAGTACTTC. It encodes CASSLVGGQAVYEQYF.

This chain uses TRBV28 with TRBJ2-2; D is ambiguous. Germline V gene data show CDR1 as MDHEN and CDR2 as SYDVKM. CDR3 length equals 14 residues. V was trimmed by 2 bases and J by 1 base, leaving 5 bases between them. DNA for the CDR3: TGTGCCAGCAGTTTACTGGGGAACACCGGGGAGCTGTTTTTT. Translation gives CASSLLGNTGELFF. Together with reference TRBV28 and TRBJ2-2, the CDR3 gives the full variable domain: DVKVTQSSRYLVKRTGEKVFLECVQDMDHENMFWYRQDPGLGLRLIYFSYDVKMKEKGDIPEGYSVSREKKERFSLILESASTNQTSMYLCASSLLGNTGELFFGEGSRLTVL.

The chain uses TRBV7-8 and TRBJ2-2; TRBD2 agrees at 12 bases. Per the germline V gene, CDR1 is SGHVS and CDR2 is FQNEAQ. V shed 5 bases, J shed 5 bases, and the junction held 9 bases outside the gene matches. The CDR3 length is 17 residues. CDR3 sequence (DNA): TGTGCCAGCAGCCAGGGACTAGCGGGCGGATTAACCGGGGAGCTGTTTTTT. Translating gives CASSQGLAGGLTGELFF.

The chain has TRBV28 and TRBJ1-2, with 9 nucleotides matching TRBD1. CDR1 is MDHEN, CDR2 SYDVKM, per germline. The V segment lost 1 base and the J segment 2 bases; nucleotides outside the gene matches: 8. CDR3 size: 17 residues. CDR3 bases: TGTGCCAGCAGTTTATTAGGGGACAGGGTCGCCAACTATGGCTACACCTTC. Its translation: CASSLLGDRVANYGYTF.

The chain combines TRBV18 with TRBJ2-5; the D gene could be TRBD1 or TRBD2 (5 bases each). V lost 3 bases and J lost 5, with 22 bases in between. The germline CDR1 and CDR2 sequences are KGHSH and LQKENI. This CDR3 region has 17 residues. For the CDR3, the DNA is TGTGCCAGCTCACCGGGCATTCAGGGACCGTGGGAGGAGACCCAGTACTTC. It is translated as CASSPGIQGPWEETQYF. Full variable domain (missing parts from reference TRBV18 and TRBJ2-5): NAGVMQNPRHLVRRRGQEARLRCSPMKGHSHVYWYRQLPEEGLKFMVYLQKENIIDESGMPKERFSAEFPKEGPSILRIQQVVRGDSAAYFCASSPGIQGPWEETQYFGPGTRLLVL.